This entry is about one TCR beta chain. This entry is derived from a study of blood T cell repertoires in COVID-19. Looking at the study overall: Samples of COVID-19 (acute and convalescent) were obtained from the United States, Italy and Spain. PBMCs, B-cell-depleted T cells, or T cells were the source of the cDNA or gDNA that made up the material.

Trimming took 7 bases from V and 5 from J, leaving 11 bases between them. Germline V lookup: CDR1 SNHLY, CDR2 FYNNEI. The CDR3 extends over 12 amino acids. In the original workflow: Scientists estimated how many nucleated cells there were by amplifying reference gene primers. The assay was immunoSEQ multiplex PCR, and TCRdb's table has in-frame clones only and misses some. That table gives V, J and clone size, and the DNA gave D and trimming. Of approximately 120,000 clones in the sample, nearly 90% were seen once. The gene calls are TRBV2 and TRBJ1-2; a weak D match, TRBD1 (5 bases). The sequence was obtained from a woman at least 80 years old with acute or convalescent COVID-19. The sequenced material came from peripheral blood. The chain's CDR3 is CASTIAGYGYTF. The DNA of the CDR3 is TGTGCCAGCACCATCGCAGGGTATGGCTACACCTTC.